This entry concerns a single TCR beta chain. The data are from a study of shared clonotypes between healthy human individuals. The germline CDR1 and CDR2 sequences are SGHTA and FQGNSA. Trimming cost V 3 bases and J 5 bases; bases outside gene matches: 5. The CDR3 is made up of 15 amino acids. TCRdb keeps only in-frame clones here, not all; method: immunoSEQ multiplex PCR. The data hold around 940,000 clones, with more than 75% observed a single time. The sequencing input was memory CD4+ T cells sorted from blood. Subset reported: CD45RA-negative fraction. This sequence joins TRBV7-2 and TRBJ2-2, with 8 bases fitting TRBD2. The sequence came from a man aged 18 to 30 in good health. The CDR3 DNA is TGTGCCAGCAGCTTTGGTACTAGCGGTACCGGGGAGCTGTTTTTT. The encoded protein is CASSFGTSGTGELFF.